A single TCR beta chain is shown here with its context. This clone came up a few times. Its antigen is not yet known. Base qualities are not at hand, and no much larger clone is one base apart. The CDR3 holds 15 amino acids from the cysteine to the phenylalanine. Just CDR3 DNA is preserved here, 45 bases in frame from base 1. As encoded in the germline V gene, CDR1 is MNHEY while CDR2 is SVGAGI. V loses 6 bases of germline sequence and J loses 0 bases, and the interval between the two ends is 15 bases. Libraries were prepared through the immunoSEQ multiplex PCR assay. For the multiplex PCR, a mixture combining 60 forward primers for TCR Vbeta segments and 13 reverse primers for TCR Jbeta segments was used. The CDR3 region of rearranged TCR beta genes was amplified from genomic DNA with a multiplex PCR assay. On the Illumina HiSeq System, the amplified TCR beta libraries were sequenced as 87-base-pair reads. Under the source paper's analysis protocol: In a later analysis, some 80 million unique TCR beta chains were counted across the 666 repertoires, and roughly 11 million of these chains were shared by at least two donors. Raw reads were error-corrected and collapsed into unique sequences with a nearest-neighbor algorithm that merged closely related sequences to remove PCR and sequencing errors. Alignment of CDR3 sequences to IMGT reference sequences was used to assign V, D and J gene segments. For a sequence to be retained, at least a six-nucleotide match to both a V gene segment and a J gene segment was required. Rearrangements were called productive when the CDR3 lacked stop codons and stayed in frame with V and J; all others were non-productive. Following IMGT convention, CDR3 was defined as the stretch from the second conserved V-encoded cysteine to the conserved J-encoded phenylalanine. The earlier analysis of about 610 of the donors excluded sequences that lacked an unambiguous match to a single V gene segment. An earlier analysis of fewer than 750 of the donors classified V segments as functional when productive rearrangements were above 56.7% and as segregating when the standard deviation between donors was above 5%. A statistical classification framework was developed to diagnose cytomegalovirus status using the catalog of TCR beta chain sequences. In a later analysis, V and J genes were assigned by comparing TCR nucleotide sequences against IMGT/GENE-DB human TR gene sequences. Using the TCRdist pipeline, a later analysis assigned CDR3 sequences along with most-parsimonious VDJ recombination scenarios. In a later analysis, every TCR beta chain was defined by the combination of its CDR3 amino acid sequence and its V-gene family, and reads without a unique V-gene family were dropped. As a way to deal with suspected cross-contamination and a sequencing artifact, a later analysis dropped 450 to 600 nucleotide sequences that were highly shared and had low generation probability. In a later analysis, a clonal expansion index for each public chain was calculated from normalized within-repertoire ranks of inferred template counts. A later analysis computed generation probabilities with a VDJ recombination model fitted to out-of-frame rearrangements, and checked the results against IGoR. Hypergeometric tests were used in a later analysis to score TCR-TCR, TCR-HLA and TCR-CMV co-occurrence, with a repertoire-size bias correction applied to the TCR pairs. False discovery rates were estimated in a later analysis by permuting HLA or CMV assignments 20 times. A later analysis grouped co-occurring TCRs with DBSCAN, adding TCRdist sequence similarity when clustering within HLA-allele-positive subsets. Repertoires with fewer than 30,000 or more than 120,000 public chains, plus five repertoires with anomalous nucleotide sharing, were excluded from co-occurrence clustering. TCRdb obtained this table from immuneACCESS and retained in-frame rearrangements with V and J assigned. These tables miss some clones; where compared with another copy, unresolved V genes account for less than half of the shortfall, and the remainder is unexplained. V, J and clone size are taken as reported in that table, and D and trimming were inferred from the DNA itself. This sample lists 150,000 to 180,000 clones; more than 75% were detected once. The ten most abundant clones make up around 5.2% of the sample.

The data were taken from a study of cytomegalovirus exposure and HLA in healthy donors (TCRdb year 2017). With respect to the entire study: An earlier analysis of more than 550 of the donors reported about 260 Gb of sequence data and some 110 million unique TCR beta sequences obtained from around 170 million T cells. Rather than using new phenotypic data, the later analysis identified candidate immune exposures from TCR beta sequences and from how often those sequences occurred across donors. To study patterns of TCR occurrence, a later analysis re-analyzed previously published TCR beta repertoires from just over 650 donors and added high-resolution HLA genotyping. Both class I and class II loci were covered by HLA typing, at four-digit resolution. Several DR-DQ haplotypes were treated as single units for association and clustering because of strong linkage in the cohort. In a later genetic analysis, genome-wide SNP genotypes for about 60% of the 666 donors were used, and that subset was treated as a discovery cohort. Using immunosequencing, the study profiled T cell repertoires from about 650 subjects and related those repertoires to cytomegalovirus serostatus. Typing coverage varied by locus: about 620-630 donors for A, B, C, DRB1 and DQB1; more than 500 for DQA1; some 610 for DPA1; approximately 490 for DPB1. A separate validation cohort of about 110 different subjects was used in addition to the roughly 620-subject first cohort. Among some 400 genotyped donors of the cohort, an average of about 220,000 unique TCR beta nucleotide sequences was sequenced per donor, of which 15% to 20% were non-productive. The study combined high-throughput TCR immunosequencing, statistical association of individual TCRs with disease status, and machine learning to predict cytomegalovirus infection status. Of the roughly 400 genotyped donors, roughly 76% were placed in the genetic ancestry cluster associated with self-reported Caucasian donors. The study was designed to test whether signatures of past pathogen exposure could be identified by cataloging public T cell receptors. All discovery cohort repertoires had been generated on a single sequencing platform. An earlier analysis of roughly 600 of the donors used high-throughput TCR beta sequencing to judge whether each TCR beta V gene segment behaved as functional or pseudogenic. Roughly 300 gigabases of sequencing data and approximately 85 million unique TCR sequences were included in an early release covering over 600 HLA-typed donors. Donor age, sex, ethnicity and CMV serostatus were compiled alongside the repertoire data.

What the authors observed across the whole study: Strong co-occurrence of HLA alleles, especially DR and DQ, made assigning TCR associations to individual alleles difficult. Seventeen rarely observed V segments, including chromosome 9 orphons, were excluded from the earlier analysis of approximately 600 of the donors because counts were too low. In a later analysis, most CMV-associated TCR beta chains were found to appear HLA-restricted, with HLA associations seemingly driven largely by CMV exposure. CMV serostatus was the only immune exposure information available for the cohort. A further reported finding was that TCR beta sequences accurately predicted the HLA-A and HLA-B alleles for most subjects in the first cohort. Linkage disequilibrium might explain the correlated functional status among segregating V segments, but an unknown experimental factor could not be ruled out. A later analysis found that TCR association rates varied across HLA loci, with DRB1 alleles showing the most associated TCRs and HLA-C alleles the fewest. In this cohort, only TCR beta chains were sequenced, and detectable features were limited by the absence of alpha or paired-chain data. A group of highly shared sequence variants was considered likely to be a technical artifact of the sequencing pipeline. Because the 87-base-pair reads could not distinguish some IMGT-functional V segments, including TRBV6-2 and TRBV6-3, those segments were excluded. In an earlier analysis of around 500 of the donors, most TCR beta V segments appeared in productive rearrangements about 87% or about 30% of the time, broadly matching IMGT annotations. The presence/absence analyses assumed that sequencing depth was roughly uniform across donors, and that assumption may not be true. Three of the identified cytomegalovirus-associated TCR beta chains were confirmed in vitro to be specific for cytomegalovirus antigens. The authors suggested that the approach could potentially be generalized to other disease states and immunological phenotypes. Because some donors lacked HLA typing at each locus, the association tests relied only on the typed subset. In a later genetic analysis, a missense DCLRE1C variant was associated with V-gene and J-gene trimming of TCR beta chains, and the association was replicated in an independent cohort. Cytomegalovirus status was reported to be diagnosed by the classifier with high specificity and sensitivity in both the original and validation cohorts. At a false discovery rate of 0.05, a later analysis linked around 15,000 TCR beta sequences to specific HLA alleles. A later analysis reported that several top co-occurrence clusters appeared linked to parvovirus B19, influenza, CMV and Epstein-Barr virus. A later genetic analysis reported fewer N-insertions in productive TCRs among donors in an Asian-associated ancestry cluster than the roughly 700-donor mean. Most TCR sequences were seen in very few donors, while some public TCRs were found in many individuals. The study gave a list of some 150 TCR beta chains associated with cytomegalovirus. A later analysis found that HLA-associated TCR beta chains were more clonally expanded and had lower generation probabilities than equally common non-associated chains.

The cohort was made up of roughly 670 healthy bone marrow donors. Cohort members were all nominally healthy when sampled, although unrecorded immune exposures were likely present. The donor tested CMV seropositive, placing the donor among the approximately 290 seropositive members of the cohort. A peripheral blood sample was collected from each donor, and TCR beta sequencing was performed on peripheral blood mononuclear cells. The Qiagen DNeasy Blood Extraction Kit was used to extract genomic DNA from the blood cell samples. This TCR was recovered from a woman between 40 and 50 years old in good health and CMV-seropositive. The V and J segments used are TRBV6-5 and TRBJ2-7, with a weak D call of TRBD1 (5 bases match). Sequenced material: PBMCs. The base sequence is TGTGCCAGCAGACAGGACCTCCCGAGCTCCTACGAGCAGTACTTC. Its protein reads: CASRQDLPSSYEQYF.